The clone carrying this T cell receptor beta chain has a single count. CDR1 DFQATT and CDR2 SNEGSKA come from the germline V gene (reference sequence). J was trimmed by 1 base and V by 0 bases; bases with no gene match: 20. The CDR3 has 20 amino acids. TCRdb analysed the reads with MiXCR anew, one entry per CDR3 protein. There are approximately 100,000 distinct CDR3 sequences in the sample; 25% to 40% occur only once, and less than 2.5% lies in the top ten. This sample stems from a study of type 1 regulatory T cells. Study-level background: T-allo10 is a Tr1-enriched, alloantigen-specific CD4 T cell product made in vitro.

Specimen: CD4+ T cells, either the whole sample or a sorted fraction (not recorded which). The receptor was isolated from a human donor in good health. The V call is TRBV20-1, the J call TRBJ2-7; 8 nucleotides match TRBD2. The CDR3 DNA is TGCAGTGCTAGAGAAGGAGTATGGAATAGCGGGGCAGGAAGTTCCTACGAGCAGTACTTC. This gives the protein CSAREGVWNSGAGSSYEQYF.